The TCR beta chain under discussion was sequenced for a study of blood T cells in healthy people across ages. General study results and limits: Measured against age, TCR beta diversity per million T cells decreased in a roughly linear manner.

This clonotype was seen a single time. Its matching antigen is unknown. An end of the junction differs from the germline gene, which may be a read error. This CDR3 contains 19 residues. Germline V gives CDR1 SGHVS, CDR2 FQNEAQ. A second PCR of 7 to 11 cycles used a sample-barcoded 5' primer and a J-beta primer mix. TCRdb called the 5' RACE reads again in MiXCR, with one record for every CDR3 protein. Of nearly 1 million distinct CDR3 sequences listed, just over 50% are singletons. At least 7 million PBMCs were isolated per sample. This clonotype was sampled from a woman aged 55-69 years in good health. The chain combines TRBV7-8 with TRBJ2-5; 9 nucleotides match TRBD1. The sequenced material came from blood. This CDR3 is CASRQLIGQGRILQETQNF. In DNA, the CDR3 is TGTGCCAGCAGACAGCTTATTGGACAGGGGCGAATTCTTCAAGAGACCCAGAACTTC.